This entry lists 8 T cell receptor beta chains sequenced from one sample in a study of OX40 agonist ivuxolimab in advanced cancers. Here immunoSEQ multiplex PCR was the method, and the copy in TCRdb shows in-frame clones only, minus some. Of 70,000 to 95,000 clones in the sample, roughly 94% were seen once. The source material was CD4+ or CD8+ T cells sorted from blood, sampled in a trial of the OX40 agonist ivuxolimab. The source is an adult with an advanced solid tumor such as melanoma, head and neck, liver or kidney cancer.

The V and J genes are TRBV6-5 and TRBJ2-7; 7 positions agree with TRBD1. The junction had 6 bases not matched to a gene; V was cut back by 6 bases and J by 4 bases. Per the germline V gene, CDR1 is MNHEY and CDR2 is SVGAGI. The CDR3 is made up of 13 amino acids. The CDR3 spells CASSPGTVYEQYF. The CDR3 nucleotides read TGTGCCAGCAGCCCCGGGACAGTTTACGAGCAGTACTTC.

The rearrangement uses TRBV27 and TRBJ2-1; possible D gene TRBD2, 6 bases. The germline V and J ends were trimmed by 8 bases and 9 bases, with 14 bases remaining between them. CDR1 and CDR2 (germline): MNHEY, SMNVEV (reference sequence). The length of the CDR3 is 12 residues. The CDR3 region is CASGLSGGEQFF. The CDR3 DNA reads as TGTGCCAGCGGACTTTCCGGGGGTGAGCAGTTCTTC.

This clone turned up a few times. The chain recombines TRBV7-8 with TRBJ1-1; a possible D gene is TRBD1 (6 bases). The germline V and J ends were trimmed by 5 bases and 1 base, with 8 bases remaining between them. The CDR3 is made up of 13 amino acids. Germline CDR1 reads SGHVS; CDR2 reads FQNEAQ. The CDR3 protein is CASSVTGNTEAFF. CDR3 DNA: TGTGCCAGCAGCGTGACAGGGAACACTGAAGCTTTCTTT. Based on the CDR3 plus reference TRBV7-8 and TRBJ1-1, the full variable domain is GAGVSQSPRYKVAKRGQDVALRCDPISGHVSLFWYQQALGQGPEFLTYFQNEAQLDKSGLPSDRFFAERPEGSVSTLKIQRTQQEDSAVYLCASSVTGNTEAFFGQGTRLTVV.

V is TRBV27 and J is TRBJ1-2, with D tentatively TRBD1 (5 bases). V was trimmed by 0 bases and J by 8 bases, leaving 16 bases between them. This CDR3 has 15 residues. In germline, CDR1 is MNHEY, CDR2 SMNVEV (reference sequence). The CDR3 region is CASSLSIEGRRGYTF. CDR3 nucleotides: TGTGCCAGCAGTTTATCGATCGAGGGGCGCCGGGGCTACACCTTC.

The V call is TRBV15, the J call TRBJ2-3, with TRBD2 identical over 7 bases. Germline V gene sequence: CDR1 LNHNV, CDR2 YYDKDF (reference sequence). The CDR3 contains 13 residues. Trimming took 11 bases from V and 5 from J; bases not matched to a gene: 10. The DNA for the CDR3 is TGTGCCGTCGGAGGGCGGGAGATAGATACGCAGTATTTT. As protein: CAVGGREIDTQYF.

The V and J genes are TRBV5-6 and TRBJ1-2; 7 positions match TRBD1. Germline V gives CDR1 SGHDT, CDR2 YYEEEE. After removal of 4 bases from V and 2 bases from J, the junction contained 8 bases not matched to a gene. The CDR3 has 15 residues. CDR3 sequence reads: CASSHGTAVNYGYTF. CDR3 nucleotides: TGTGCCAGCAGCCACGGGACAGCTGTAAACTATGGCTACACCTTC.

The rearrangement links TRBV15 to TRBJ2-5, with no clear D. Trimming cost V 3 bases and J 4 bases, with 9 bases left between them. The CDR3 covers 13 residues. The germline CDR1 and CDR2 sequences are LNHNV and YYDKDF (reference sequence). CDR3 sequence: CATSSYPGETQYF. DNA for the CDR3: TGTGCCACCAGCAGTTACCCAGGAGAGACCCAGTACTTC.

The chain is built from TRBV5-4 and TRBJ2-3; D is unresolved. This CDR3 has 16 residues. Germline V gene data show CDR1 as SGHNT and CDR2 as YYREEE (reference sequence). Trimming shortened V by 4 bases and J by 0 bases, and 15 bases separated the two germline ends. The CDR3 nucleotides read TGTGCCAGCAGCCTCCTGGCGCGCCGTAGCACAGATACGCAGTATTTT. It translates to CASSLLARRSTDTQYF.